The clone carrying this TCR beta chain was seen a single time. Its antigen is unidentified. The data were obtained in a study of CD8+CD57+ T cells in acquired aplastic anemia. General observations from the study: Patients and controls had in common twenty-nine CD8+ CDR3 sequences.

Germline V lookup: CDR1 SGDLS, CDR2 YYNGEE. V dropped 5 bases and J dropped 4 bases, with 17 bases sitting between them. The CDR3 loop spans 15 amino acids. The use of genomic DNA as template underpinned the TCR beta VDJ and CDR3 profiling. From the reads, TCRdb called clonotypes with MiXCR, one entry per CDR3 protein. The sample yields about 190,000 distinct CDR3 sequences, roughly 56% seen once. The chain joins TRBV9 to TRBJ2-3; the D gene could be TRBD1 or TRBD2 (5 bases each). What was sequenced was sorted CD4+, CD8+, or CD8+CD57+ T cells (not recorded which) from PBMCs. This TCR derives from a human donor in good health, serving as a control. In DNA form, the CDR3 reads TGTGCCAGCAGTGGGACCGCAGAGTCCGCAGATACGCAGTATTTT. Translated, it gives CASSGTAESADTQYF.